A single sample gave rise to the 3 T cell receptor beta chains below, sequenced in a study of blood T cell repertoires in COVID-19. Using immunoSEQ multiplex PCR, the repertoire was profiled, and TCRdb retains in-frame clones only, with some absent. Here the sample spans around 130,000 clones, roughly 80% being singletons. Material: peripheral blood. The receptors originated from a woman older than 75 with acute or convalescent COVID-19.

The table lists this clone with a count of one. This rearrangement joins TRBV19 to TRBJ1-1; 10 bases line up with TRBD1. The CDR3 contains 15 residues. Germline V gene sequence: CDR1 LNHDA, CDR2 SQIVND (reference sequence). Germline trimming cut 3 bases from V and 1 base from J; bases unmatched to any gene: 2. CDR3 coding DNA: TGTGCCAGTAGTATCGGGGACAGGGGGAACACTGAAGCTTTCTTT. Translated, it gives CASSIGDRGNTEAFF.

The chain couples TRBV6-6 to TRBJ1-4, with a possible D match to TRBD1 (5 bases). Germline CDR1 MNHNY, CDR2 SVGAGI (reference sequence). The germline V and J ends were trimmed by 10 bases and 10 bases, with 16 bases remaining between them. The CDR3 contains 12 residues. CDR3 nucleotides: TGTGCCACCTTAGACCCTAGGGGAAAACTGTTTTTT. Its translation: CATLDPRGKLFF.

The chain uses TRBV6-2 or TRBV6-3 and TRBJ2-2; 13 bases are a match to TRBD2. Germline values: CDR1 MNHEY, CDR2 SVGEGT. Trimming took 5 bases from V and 3 from J; bases not matched to a gene: 3. The CDR3 length is 16 residues. CDR3 in DNA: TGTGCCAGCAGTCTCGGACTAGCGGGAGACACCGGGGAGCTGTTTTTT. Protein: CASSLGLAGDTGELFF.